The present T cell receptor (beta chain) was sequenced within a study of T cells in Graves' hyperthyroidism and ophthalmopathy. Amplified TCR beta CDR3 regions derived from RNA transcripts. With the HTBI primer set, the TCR CDR3 went through a first round of RT-PCR. Via MiXCR, TCRdb re-called the multiplex PCR reads, giving one row per CDR3 protein. The table shows about 400,000 distinct CDR3 sequences, with roughly 13% occurring only once. This clonotype originated in a woman younger than 35 with Graves' hyperthyroidism. Sequencing used blood.

The CDR3 nucleotides read TGTGCCAGCAGTTACTCGGCAGCCGGGGAGCTGTTTTTT. Its translation is CASSYSAAGELFF. The J gene is TRBJ2-2, the V gene TRBV6-6; D call uncertain. This CDR3 has 13 residues. V was trimmed by 0 bases and J by 6 bases, leaving 5 bases between them. Per germline, CDR1 MNHNY and CDR2 SVGAGI (reference sequence).